Listed below are T cell receptor beta chains from one sample, sequenced in a study of CD8+CD57+ T cells in acquired aplastic anemia. TCRdb itself ran the reads through MiXCR, one entry per CDR3 protein. The sample carries some 130,000 distinct CDR3 sequences, about 48% recorded once. The sample was sorted CD4+, CD8+, or CD8+CD57+ T cells (not recorded which) from PBMCs. Receptors originate from a human donor in good health, serving as a control. CDR3s leave out the opening cysteine and the closing phenylalanine or tryptophan. The order of the fields is D gene, J gene, V gene, CDR3 protein. A D gene is named only where the DNA matches it firmly.

d_call: -; j_call: TRBJ2-7; v_call: TRBV2; cdr3_aa: ASSPHLELYEQY
d_call: TRBD1; j_call: TRBJ2-7; v_call: TRBV11-2; cdr3_aa: ASSLDGTGVRHEQY
d_call: -; j_call: TRBJ2-5; v_call: TRBV2; cdr3_aa: ASSDRGDLRGGETQY
d_call: -; j_call: TRBJ1-1; v_call: TRBV20-1; cdr3_aa: SALGLAGAGRYGTEAF
d_call: -; j_call: TRBJ2-5; v_call: TRBV29-1; cdr3_aa: SVGFETQY
d_call: TRBD1; j_call: TRBJ2-7; v_call: TRBV29-1; cdr3_aa: SVINRGRYEQY
d_call: -; j_call: TRBJ1-1; v_call: TRBV6-2/TRBV6-3; cdr3_aa: ASSIARSRTPDTEAF
d_call: TRBD1; j_call: TRBJ1-1; v_call: TRBV6-6; cdr3_aa: ASSYGDRGWNTEAF
d_call: -; j_call: TRBJ1-2; v_call: TRBV7-6; cdr3_aa: ASSLSANTGPGYT
d_call: TRBD1; j_call: TRBJ2-7; v_call: TRBV15; cdr3_aa: ATSRPSGTGYYEQY
d_call: -; j_call: TRBJ2-3; v_call: TRBV7-3; cdr3_aa: ASRTDTQY
d_call: -; j_call: TRBJ1-6; v_call: TRBV25-1; cdr3_aa: ASTQSTGNSPLH
d_call: -; j_call: TRBJ1-1; v_call: TRBV6-1; cdr3_aa: ASSAPGTEAF
d_call: -; j_call: TRBJ2-5; v_call: TRBV20-1; cdr3_aa: SARAPFRLGLETQY
d_call: -; j_call: TRBJ2-3; v_call: TRBV25-1; cdr3_aa: AISVDGSDTQY
d_call: TRBD1; j_call: TRBJ2-7; v_call: TRBV19; cdr3_aa: ASRLGQGSYEQY
d_call: -; j_call: TRBJ2-5; v_call: TRBV24-1; cdr3_aa: ATSDLRGGTQY
d_call: -; j_call: TRBJ1-4; v_call: TRBV19; cdr3_aa: ASSVWGEKLF
d_call: -; j_call: TRBJ2-5; v_call: TRBV6-4; cdr3_aa: ASSDSRGALETQY
d_call: -; j_call: TRBJ2-5; v_call: TRBV7-2; cdr3_aa: ASSRGETQETQY
d_call: TRBD1; j_call: TRBJ1-1; v_call: TRBV7-9; cdr3_aa: ASSFSSGGTEAF
d_call: -; j_call: TRBJ1-3; v_call: TRBV19; cdr3_aa: ASSRETSGNTIY
d_call: -; j_call: TRBJ1-6; v_call: TRBV15; cdr3_aa: ATSRGRHSNSPLH
d_call: -; j_call: TRBJ2-7; v_call: TRBV19; cdr3_aa: ASSIVGGGPYEQY
d_call: -; j_call: TRBJ2-2; v_call: TRBV6-4; cdr3_aa: ASRRDRYTGELF